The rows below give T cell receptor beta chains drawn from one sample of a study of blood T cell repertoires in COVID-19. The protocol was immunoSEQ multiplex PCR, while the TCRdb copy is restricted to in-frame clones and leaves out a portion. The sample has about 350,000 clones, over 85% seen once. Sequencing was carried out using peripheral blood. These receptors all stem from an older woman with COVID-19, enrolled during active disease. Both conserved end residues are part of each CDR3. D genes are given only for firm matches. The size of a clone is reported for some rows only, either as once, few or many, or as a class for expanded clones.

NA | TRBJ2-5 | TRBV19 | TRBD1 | CASSTLRDRQETQYF | TGTGCCAGTAGCACCCTCCGGGACAGACAAGAGACCCAGTACTTC
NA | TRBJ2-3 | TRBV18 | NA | CASSLQSQDTQYF | TGTGCCAGCTCCCTCCAGTCCCAAGATACGCAGTATTTT
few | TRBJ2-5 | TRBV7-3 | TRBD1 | CASSSGTGDWTQYF | TGTGCCAGCAGCTCCGGGACAGGGGATTGGACCCAGTACTTC
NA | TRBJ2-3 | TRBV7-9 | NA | CASSLDRADTQYF | TGTGCCAGCAGCTTAGACAGGGCAGATACGCAGTATTTT
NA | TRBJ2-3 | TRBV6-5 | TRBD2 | CASSYSGRGVTDTQYF | TGTGCCAGCAGTTACTCGGGGCGGGGGGTAACAGATACGCAGTATTTT
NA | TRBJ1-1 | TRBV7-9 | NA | CASSSTFRVTEAFF | TGTGCCAGCAGCTCGACCTTCAGGGTTACTGAAGCTTTCTTT
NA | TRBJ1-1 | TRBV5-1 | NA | CASSGGAPNTEAFF | TGCGCCAGCAGCGGTGGGGCCCCAAACACTGAAGCTTTCTTT
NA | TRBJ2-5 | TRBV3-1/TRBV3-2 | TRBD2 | CASSHGSGAPGKETQYF | TGTGCCAGCAGCCATGGTAGCGGGGCCCCTGGGAAAGAGACCCAGTACTTC
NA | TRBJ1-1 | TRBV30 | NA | CAWEQGAEAFF | TGTGCCTGGGAACAGGGCGCTGAAGCTTTCTTT
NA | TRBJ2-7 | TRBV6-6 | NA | CASSYGGGEYEQYF | TGTGCCAGCAGTTACGGGGGGGGCGAATACGAGCAGTACTTC
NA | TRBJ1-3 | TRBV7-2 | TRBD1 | CASSEQGGSGNTIYF | TGTGCCAGCAGCGAACAGGGGGGCTCTGGAAACACCATATATTTT
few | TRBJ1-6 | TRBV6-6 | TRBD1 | CASSRKGGGGGSPLHF | TGTGCCAGCAGTCGAAAGGGTGGAGGGGGCGGTTCACCCCTCCACTTT
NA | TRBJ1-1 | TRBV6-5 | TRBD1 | CASRRQGGNTEAFF | TGTGCCAGCAGACGACAGGGCGGGAACACTGAAGCTTTCTTT
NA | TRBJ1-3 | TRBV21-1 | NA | CASRPGQGKGLLGNTIYF | TGTGCCAGCAGGCCGGGACAGGGTAAGGGTCTGCTCGGAAACACCATATATTTT
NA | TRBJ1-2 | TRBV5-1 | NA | CASSFEGTVTGYTF | TGCGCCAGCAGCTTTGAGGGTACCGTAACGGGCTACACCTTC
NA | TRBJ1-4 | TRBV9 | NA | CASSEQGLGNEKLFF | TGTGCCAGCAGCGAGCAGGGGCTGGGGAATGAAAAACTGTTTTTT
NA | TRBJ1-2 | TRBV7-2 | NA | CASSPGQSNYGYTF | TGTGCCAGCAGCCCAGGGCAGTCCAACTATGGCTACACCTTC
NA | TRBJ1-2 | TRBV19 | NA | CASTLTGRAEYTF | TGTGCCAGTACCCTTACGGGCAGGGCAGAGTACACCTTC
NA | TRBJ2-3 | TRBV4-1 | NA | CASSQDRGTDTQYF | TGCGCCAGCAGCCAAGACAGGGGCACAGATACGCAGTATTTT
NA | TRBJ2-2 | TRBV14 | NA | CASSLLDRRYTGELFF | TGTGCCAGCAGCCTACTGGACAGAAGGTACACCGGGGAGCTGTTTTTT
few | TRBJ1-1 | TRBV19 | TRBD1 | CASRGQGAGDTEAFF | TGTGCCAGTAGGGGACAGGGGGCGGGAGACACTGAAGCTTTCTTT
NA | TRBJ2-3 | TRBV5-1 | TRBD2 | CASSLPGTSGGTDTQYF | TGCGCCAGCAGCTTGCCGGGGACTAGCGGGGGCACAGATACGCAGTATTTT
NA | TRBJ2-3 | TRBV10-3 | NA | CAIGLPPSAGTDTQYF | TGTGCCATCGGCCTCCCTCCTAGCGCGGGCACAGATACGCAGTATTTT
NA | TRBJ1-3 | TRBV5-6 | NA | CASSLFEGFSGNTIYF | TGTGCCAGCAGCTTGTTCGAGGGATTCTCTGGAAACACCATATATTTT
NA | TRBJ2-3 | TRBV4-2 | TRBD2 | CASSQEVAGGLADTQYF | TGTGCCAGCAGCCAAGAGGTAGCGGGGGGGCTCGCAGATACGCAGTATTTT
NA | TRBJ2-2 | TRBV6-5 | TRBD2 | CASGGSTPNTGELFF | TGTGCCAGCGGCGGGAGCACTCCGAACACCGGGGAGCTGTTTTTT
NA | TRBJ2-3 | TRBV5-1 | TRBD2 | CASSLERRGGTDTQYF | TGCGCCAGCAGCTTGGAGAGGCGGGGGGGCACAGATACGCAGTATTTT
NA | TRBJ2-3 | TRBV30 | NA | CAWSVQTNTQYF | TGTGCCTGGAGTGTACAGACGAATACGCAGTATTTT